A selection of T cell receptor beta chains follows, all from one sample in a study of cytomegalovirus exposure and HLA in healthy donors. Profiled with immunoSEQ multiplex PCR; TCRdb holds only in-frame clones, not every one. The sample shows around 94,000 clones, approximately 71% of them seen only once. The sample was PBMCs. These receptors came from a male donor in good health and CMV-seropositive. Each CDR3 is given with its conserved first and last residue. D genes are given only for firm matches. The size field is filled for only some rows; it gives once, few, many or a size class.

.	TRBV5-1	.	TRBJ2-7	TGCGCCAGCGGCTTGACTTTAAGAGCGGATCCCTACGAGCAGTACTTC	CASGLTLRADPYEQYF
TRBD1	TRBV11-2	.	TRBJ1-5	TGTGCCAGCAGCTCCTACCAGGGGGTCGGTCAGCCCCAGCATTTT	CASSSYQGVGQPQHF
TRBD2	TRBV9	.	TRBJ2-3	TGTGCCAGCAGCGTAGCGCAGAGACTAGCGCTCACAGATACGCAGTATTTT	CASSVAQRLALTDTQYF
.	TRBV23-1	.	TRBJ2-7	TGCGCCAGCAGTCATAGAGGGAACGCCTACGAGCAGTACTTC	CASSHRGNAYEQYF
.	TRBV5-5	.	TRBJ2-7	TGTGCCAGCAGCTCGCAGTTAGAGCAGTACTTC	CASSSQLEQYF
TRBD2	TRBV5-6	.	TRBJ2-7	TGTGCCAGCAGCTTCGGGACTAACTACGAGCAGTACTTC	CASSFGTNYEQYF
TRBD2	TRBV7-3	few	TRBJ2-5	TGTGCCAGCAGCACTCGAGCGGGAGGGGAGACCCAGTACTTC	CASSTRAGGETQYF
TRBD2	TRBV7-6	.	TRBJ2-7	TGTGCCAGCAGCTCACTAGCGGGAGGGAACGAGCAGTACTTC	CASSSLAGGNEQYF
.	TRBV5-4	.	TRBJ1-4	TGTGCCAGCAGCCGAGACAGGCTGGGAGAAAAACTGTTTTTT	CASSRDRLGEKLFF
TRBD2	TRBV5-1	.	TRBJ2-1	TGCGCCAGCAGCTTGAGAGCGGGAGGGCAAGATGAGCAGTTCTTC	CASSLRAGGQDEQFF
TRBD1	TRBV4-3	few	TRBJ2-5	TGCGCCAGCAGCCAAGGACAGGGGTCGGAGACCCAGTACTTC	CASSQGQGSETQYF
.	TRBV7-9	.	TRBJ2-1	TGTGCCAGCAGCTCAAACAGGCGCGAGCAGTTCTTC	CASSSNRREQFF
.	TRBV6-5	.	TRBJ1-2	TGTGCCAGCAGTTCCTTGGGGGGGCGGCTTGGCTACACCTTC	CASSSLGGRLGYTF
TRBD2	TRBV7-3	.	TRBJ2-2	TGTGCCAGCAGCCCCAGGGTAGCGGGGAACACCGGGGAGCTGTTTTTT	CASSPRVAGNTGELFF
TRBD2	TRBV15	.	TRBJ2-5	TGTGCCACCAGCAGGAGGGGAGGGCCACAAGAGACCCAGTACTTC	CATSRRGGPQETQYF
TRBD2	TRBV4-1	.	TRBJ2-7	TGCGCCAGCAGCCAAGCTCGGACTAGTTTGAACGAGCAGTACTTC	CASSQARTSLNEQYF
TRBD1	TRBV5-1	.	TRBJ1-1	TGCGCCAGCAGCTTGTCTAGGACAGGGAATGCTGAAGCTTTCTTT	CASSLSRTGNAEAFF
TRBD1	TRBV27	.	TRBJ1-5	TGTGCCAGCAGTCGGGACAGAAATCAGCCCCAGCATTTT	CASSRDRNQPQHF
.	TRBV6-1	.	TRBJ2-5	TGTGCCAGCAGCCAAGTATTGCAGGAGACCCAGTACTTC	CASSQVLQETQYF
.	TRBV7-9	.	TRBJ2-7	TGTTCCAGCAGCTTTACTGGTTTAGAGCAGTACTTC	CSSSFTGLEQYF
.	TRBV4-1	.	TRBJ2-4	TGCGCCAGCAGCCAAGGGTTACCCAGGGTGGCCAAAAACATTCAGTACTTC	CASSQGLPRVAKNIQYF
TRBD2	TRBV6-4	.	TRBJ2-5	TGTGCCAGCAGCCGGGACTACCAAGAGGCCCAGTACTTC	CASSRDYQEAQYF
TRBD1	TRBV4-3	medium-sized	TRBJ1-1	TGCGCCAGCAGCCAAGCGTTGACAGGGGGGAACACTGAAGCTTTCTTT	CASSQALTGGNTEAFF
.	TRBV18	.	TRBJ2-5	TGTGCCAGCTCACCACCCATCCAAGAGACCCAGTACTTC	CASSPPIQETQYF
TRBD2	TRBV27	.	TRBJ2-2	TGTGCCAGCAGCCCAGAGCCGGGACTAGCGGGAGGGCAAACCGGGGAGCTGTTTTTT	CASSPEPGLAGGQTGELFF
.	TRBV29-1	.	TRBJ1-1	TGCAGCGTTGAAGATCAGGGTTTTAAAGCTTTCTTT	CSVEDQGFKAFF
.	TRBV28	.	TRBJ2-7	TGTGCCAGCAGAGGGGCCGGACGCTCCTACGAGCAGTACTTC	CASRGAGRSYEQYF
.	TRBV15	.	TRBJ1-6	TGTGCCACCAGCAGAGATATTGCGGATAATTCACCCCTCCACTTT	CATSRDIADNSPLHF
TRBD1	TRBV7-8	.	TRBJ2-2	TGTGCCAGCAGCTTGGGACAGGGGGCGAACACCGGGGAGCTGTTTTTT	CASSLGQGANTGELFF
TRBD1	TRBV7-6	.	TRBJ2-7	TGTGCCAGCAGCCCCAACCCCGGGACAGGGGGCGAGCAGTACTTC	CASSPNPGTGGEQYF
.	TRBV28	.	TRBJ1-1	TGTGCCAGCAGTGATCCGGGACTCAAGAACACTGAAGCTTTCTTT	CASSDPGLKNTEAFF
.	TRBV5-1	.	TRBJ2-5	TGCGCCAGCAGCTTGTCAAGGGAGTGGACCCAGTACTTC	CASSLSREWTQYF
.	TRBV6-6	.	TRBJ1-6	TGTGCCAGCAGTTACGGCCAGATGATCTCACCCCTCCACTTT	CASSYGQMISPLHF
.	TRBV5-1	few	TRBJ2-1	TGCGCCAGCAGCTTGGTGCAGGGCCCCAATGAGCAGTTCTTC	CASSLVQGPNEQFF